This T cell receptor beta chain was recovered during a study of early T cells in non-severe SARS-CoV-2 infection. The overall study: The chains were unpaired, and the sequenced material was bulk RNA from unsorted whole blood. Study-level results: There was a bias toward anti-spike CD8 responses in VDJdb matching, which missed private and CD4 specificities.

V was cut by 6 bases and J by 12 bases, with 15 bases left in between. The CDR3 extends over 11 amino acids. Germline V gene sequence: CDR1 SQVTM, CDR2 ANQGSEA. This clonotype was found a few times. No antigen is known for it. Individual cDNA molecules each received unique molecular identifiers attached to them. TCRdb re-derived calls from the 5' RACE reads in MiXCR, one entry per CDR3 protein. The data show around 50,000 distinct CDR3 sequences, roughly 12% seen once. This chain links TRBV29-1 with TRBJ2-1, with D possibly TRBD2 on 6 matching bases. Source material: whole blood. This clonotype originated in an adult who was a healthcare worker with PCR-confirmed SARS-CoV-2 infection or an uninfected control (not recorded which). Here the CDR3 reads CSVASAGGQFF. The CDR3 coding sequence is TGCAGCGTCGCTAGCGCTGGGGGGCAGTTCTTC.